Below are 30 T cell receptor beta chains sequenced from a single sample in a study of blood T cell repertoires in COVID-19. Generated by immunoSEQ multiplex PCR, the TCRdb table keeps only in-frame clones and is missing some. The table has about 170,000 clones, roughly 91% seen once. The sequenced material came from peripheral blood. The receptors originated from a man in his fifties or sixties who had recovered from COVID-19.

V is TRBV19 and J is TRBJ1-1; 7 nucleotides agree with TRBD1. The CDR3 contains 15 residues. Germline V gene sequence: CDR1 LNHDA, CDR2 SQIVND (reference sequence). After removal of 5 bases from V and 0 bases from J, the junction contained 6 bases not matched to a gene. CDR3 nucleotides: TGTGCCAGTAGTTTGGACACAGGGGTGAACACTGAAGCTTTCTTT. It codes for CASSLDTGVNTEAFF.

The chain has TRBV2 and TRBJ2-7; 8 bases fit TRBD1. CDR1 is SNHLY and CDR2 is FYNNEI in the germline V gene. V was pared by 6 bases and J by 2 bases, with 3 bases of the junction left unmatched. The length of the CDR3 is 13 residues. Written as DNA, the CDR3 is TGTGCCAGCAGCTTGGACAGGGCCTACGAGCAGTACTTC. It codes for CASSLDRAYEQYF.

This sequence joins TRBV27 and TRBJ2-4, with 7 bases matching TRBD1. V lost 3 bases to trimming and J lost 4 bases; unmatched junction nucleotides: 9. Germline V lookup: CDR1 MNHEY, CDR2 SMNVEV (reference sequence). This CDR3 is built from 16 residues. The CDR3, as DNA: TGTGCCAGCAGTTTCCGAACCGGGACAGAGAAAAACATTCAGTACTTC. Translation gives CASSFRTGTEKNIQYF.

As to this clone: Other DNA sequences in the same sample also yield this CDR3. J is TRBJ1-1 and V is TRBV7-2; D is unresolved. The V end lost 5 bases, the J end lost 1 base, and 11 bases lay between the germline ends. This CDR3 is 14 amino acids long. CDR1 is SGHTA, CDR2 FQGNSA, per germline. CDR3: CASSLGAGNTEAFF. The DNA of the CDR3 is TGTGCCAGCAGCCTTGGTGCAGGGAACACTGAAGCTTTCTTT.

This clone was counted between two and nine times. The CDR3 sequence: CASSEQGARGYTF. The CDR3 DNA follows: TGTGCCAGCAGCGAACAGGGGGCGCGTGGCTACACCTTC. V usage is TRBV7-2 and J usage is TRBJ1-2, with TRBD1 matching over 9 bases. Germline V gene sequence: CDR1 SGHTA, CDR2 FQGNSA. V was pared by 5 bases and J by 7 bases, with 5 bases of the junction left unmatched. The CDR3 is 13 residues long.

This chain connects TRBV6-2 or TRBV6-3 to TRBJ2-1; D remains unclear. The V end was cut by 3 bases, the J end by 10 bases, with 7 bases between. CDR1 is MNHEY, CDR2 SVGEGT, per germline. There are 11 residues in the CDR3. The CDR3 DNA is TGTGCCAGCAGTTATACCGAGGAGCAGTTCTTC. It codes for CASSYTEEQFF.

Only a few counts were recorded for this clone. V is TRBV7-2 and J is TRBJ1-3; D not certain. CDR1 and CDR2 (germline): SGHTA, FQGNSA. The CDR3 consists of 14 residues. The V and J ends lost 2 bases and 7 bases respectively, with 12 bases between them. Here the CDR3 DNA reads TGTGCCAGCAGCTTAAGTTCTTCCCGGAACACCATATATTTT. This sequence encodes CASSLSSSRNTIYF.

In nucleotides, the CDR3 is TGTGCCAGTAGTTTCCAGCGGGGCACAGATACGCAGTATTTT. This sequence encodes CASSFQRGTDTQYF. The chain links TRBV19 to TRBJ2-3; D might be TRBD2 (6 bases). Germline V CDR1 and CDR2: LNHDA, SQIVND (reference sequence). Trimming shortened V by 5 bases and J by 1 base, and 10 bases separated the two germline ends. The CDR3 is 14 residues long.

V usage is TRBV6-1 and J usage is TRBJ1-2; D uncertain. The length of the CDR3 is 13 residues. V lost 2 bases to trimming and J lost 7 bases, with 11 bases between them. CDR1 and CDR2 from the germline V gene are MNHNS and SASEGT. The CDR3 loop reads CASSELKASGYTF. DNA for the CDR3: TGTGCCAGCAGTGAATTGAAAGCCTCTGGCTACACCTTC.

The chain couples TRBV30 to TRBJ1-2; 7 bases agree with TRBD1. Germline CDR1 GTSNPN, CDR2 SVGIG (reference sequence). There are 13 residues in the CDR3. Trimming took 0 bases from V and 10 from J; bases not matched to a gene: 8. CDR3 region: CAWSVRTGHDYTF. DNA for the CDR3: TGTGCCTGGAGTGTAAGGACAGGACACGACTACACCTTC.

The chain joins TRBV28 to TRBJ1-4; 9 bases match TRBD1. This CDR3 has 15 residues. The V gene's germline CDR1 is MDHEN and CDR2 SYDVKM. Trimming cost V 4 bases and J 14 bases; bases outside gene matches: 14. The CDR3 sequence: CASSSAGTGLMTLFF. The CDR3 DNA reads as TGTGCCAGCAGTTCTGCCGGGACAGGGCTAATGACCCTGTTTTTT.

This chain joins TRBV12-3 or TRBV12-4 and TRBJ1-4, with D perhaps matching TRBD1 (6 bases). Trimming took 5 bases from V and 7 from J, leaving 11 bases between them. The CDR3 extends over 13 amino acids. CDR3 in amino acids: CASSPQGTEKLFF. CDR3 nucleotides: TGTGCCAGCAGTCCCCAGGGGACTGAAAAACTGTTTTTT.

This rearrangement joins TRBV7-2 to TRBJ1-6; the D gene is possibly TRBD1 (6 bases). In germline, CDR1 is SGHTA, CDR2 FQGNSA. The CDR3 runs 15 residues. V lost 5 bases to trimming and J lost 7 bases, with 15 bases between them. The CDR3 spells CASSPAGTPNSPLHF. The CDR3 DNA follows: TGTGCCAGCAGCCCCGCCGGGACACCGAATTCACCCCTCCACTTT.

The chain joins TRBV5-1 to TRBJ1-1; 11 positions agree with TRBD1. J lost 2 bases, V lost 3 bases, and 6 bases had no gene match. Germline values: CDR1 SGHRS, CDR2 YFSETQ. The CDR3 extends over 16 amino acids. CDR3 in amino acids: CASSSGDRGINTEAFF. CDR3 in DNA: TGCGCCAGCAGCTCCGGGGACAGGGGGATTAACACTGAAGCTTTCTTT.

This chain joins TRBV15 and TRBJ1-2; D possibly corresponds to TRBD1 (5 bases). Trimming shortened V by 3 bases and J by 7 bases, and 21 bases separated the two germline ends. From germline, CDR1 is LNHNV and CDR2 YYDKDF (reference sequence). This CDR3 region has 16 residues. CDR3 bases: TGTGCCACCAGCAGGCCAGCAGGCAGGGCGGTTAGTGGCTACACCTTC. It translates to CATSRPAGRAVSGYTF.

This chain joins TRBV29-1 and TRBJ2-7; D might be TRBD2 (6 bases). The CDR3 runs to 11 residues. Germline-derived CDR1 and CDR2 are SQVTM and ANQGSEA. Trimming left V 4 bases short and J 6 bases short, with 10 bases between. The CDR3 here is CSVAAGPEQYF. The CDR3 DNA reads TGCAGCGTTGCAGCGGGTCCCGAGCAGTACTTC.

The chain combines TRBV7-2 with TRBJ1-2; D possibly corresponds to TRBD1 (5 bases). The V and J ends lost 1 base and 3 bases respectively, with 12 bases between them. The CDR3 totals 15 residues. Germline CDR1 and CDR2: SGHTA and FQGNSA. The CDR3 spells CASSLDRSSDYGYTF. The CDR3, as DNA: TGTGCCAGCAGCTTAGACAGGAGTTCGGACTATGGCTACACCTTC. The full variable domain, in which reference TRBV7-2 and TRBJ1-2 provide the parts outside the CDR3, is GAGVSQSPSNKVTEKGKDVELRCDPISGHTALYWYRQSLGQGLEFLIYFQGNSAPDKSGLPSDRFSAERTGGSVSTLTIQRTQQEDSAVYLCASSLDRSSDYGYTFGSGTRLTVV.

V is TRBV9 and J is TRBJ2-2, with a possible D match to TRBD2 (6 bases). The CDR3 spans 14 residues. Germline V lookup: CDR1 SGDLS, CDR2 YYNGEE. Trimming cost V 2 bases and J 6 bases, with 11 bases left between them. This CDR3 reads CASSVQLASGELFF. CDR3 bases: TGTGCCAGCAGCGTCCAACTAGCTTCCGGGGAGCTGTTTTTT.

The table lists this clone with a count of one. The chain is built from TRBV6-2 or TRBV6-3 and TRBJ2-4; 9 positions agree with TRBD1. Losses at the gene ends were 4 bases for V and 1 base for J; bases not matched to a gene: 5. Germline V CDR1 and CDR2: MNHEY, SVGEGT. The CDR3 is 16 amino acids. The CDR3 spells CASSSAGTGAKNIQYF. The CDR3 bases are TGTGCCAGCAGTTCGGCCGGGACAGGGGCCAAAAACATTCAGTACTTC.

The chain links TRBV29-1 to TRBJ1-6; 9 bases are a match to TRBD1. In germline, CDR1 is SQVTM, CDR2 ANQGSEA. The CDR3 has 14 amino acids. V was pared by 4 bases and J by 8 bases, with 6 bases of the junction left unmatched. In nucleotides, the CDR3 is TGCAGCGTTGCCCTGACAGGGGGAGATTCACCCCTCCACTTT. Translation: CSVALTGGDSPLHF.

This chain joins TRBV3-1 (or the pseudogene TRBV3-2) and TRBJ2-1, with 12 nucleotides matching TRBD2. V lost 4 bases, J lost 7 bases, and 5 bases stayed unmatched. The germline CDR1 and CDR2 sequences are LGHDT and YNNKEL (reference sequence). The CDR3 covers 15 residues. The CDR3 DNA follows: TGTGCCAGCAGCCCTTGGACTAGCGGGGTGAATGAGCAGTTCTTC. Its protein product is CASSPWTSGVNEQFF.

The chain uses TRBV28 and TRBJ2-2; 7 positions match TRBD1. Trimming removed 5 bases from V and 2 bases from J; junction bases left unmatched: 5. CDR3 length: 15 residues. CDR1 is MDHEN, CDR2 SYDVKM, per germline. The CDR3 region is CASSRRQGNTGELFF. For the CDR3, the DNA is TGTGCCAGCAGTCGGCGACAGGGCAACACCGGGGAGCTGTTTTTT.

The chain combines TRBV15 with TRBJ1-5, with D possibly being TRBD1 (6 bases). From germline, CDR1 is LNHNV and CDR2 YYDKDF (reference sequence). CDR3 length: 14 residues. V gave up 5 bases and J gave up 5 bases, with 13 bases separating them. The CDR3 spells CATSAQGYDQPQHF. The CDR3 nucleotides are TGTGCCACCAGCGCACAGGGTTACGATCAGCCCCAGCATTTT. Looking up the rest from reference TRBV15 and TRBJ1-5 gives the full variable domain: DAMVIQNPRYQVTQFGKPVTLSCSQTLNHNVMYWYQQKSSQAPKLLFHYYDKDFNNEADTPDNFQSRRPNTSFCFLDIRSPGLGDTAMYLCATSAQGYDQPQHFGDGTRLSIL.

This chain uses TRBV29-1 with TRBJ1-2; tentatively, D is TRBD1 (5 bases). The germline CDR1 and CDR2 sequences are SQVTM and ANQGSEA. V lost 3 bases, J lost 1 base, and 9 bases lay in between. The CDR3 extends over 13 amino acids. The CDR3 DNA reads TGCAGCGTTGAGAACAGGATTAACTATGGCTACACCTTC. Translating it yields CSVENRINYGYTF. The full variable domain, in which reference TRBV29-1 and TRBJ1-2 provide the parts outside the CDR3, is SAVISQKPSRDICQRGTSLTIQCQVDSQVTMMFWYRQQPGQSLTLIATANQGSEATYESGFVIDKFPISRPNLTFSTLTVSNMSPEDSSIYLCSVENRINYGYTFGSGTRLTVV.

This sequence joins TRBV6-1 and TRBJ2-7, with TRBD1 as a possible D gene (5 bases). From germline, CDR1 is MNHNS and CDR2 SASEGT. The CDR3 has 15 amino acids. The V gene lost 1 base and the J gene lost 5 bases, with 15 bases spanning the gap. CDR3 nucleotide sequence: TGTGCCAGCAGTGAAGGGCGGCAGGGAAATCACGAGCAGTACTTC. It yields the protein CASSEGRQGNHEQYF.

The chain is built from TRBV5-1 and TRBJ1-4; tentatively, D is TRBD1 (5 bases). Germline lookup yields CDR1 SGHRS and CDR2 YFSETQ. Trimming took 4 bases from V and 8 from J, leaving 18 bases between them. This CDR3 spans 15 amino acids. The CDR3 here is CASSISGGIREKLFF. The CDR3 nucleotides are TGCGCCAGCAGCATTAGCGGGGGTATTCGCGAAAAACTGTTTTTT.

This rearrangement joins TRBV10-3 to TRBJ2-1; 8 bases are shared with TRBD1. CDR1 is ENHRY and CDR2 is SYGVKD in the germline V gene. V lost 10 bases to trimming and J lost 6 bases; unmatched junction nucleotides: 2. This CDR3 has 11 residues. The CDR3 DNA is TGTGCCACCACAGGGGGCAATGAGCAGTTCTTC. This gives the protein CATTGGNEQFF.

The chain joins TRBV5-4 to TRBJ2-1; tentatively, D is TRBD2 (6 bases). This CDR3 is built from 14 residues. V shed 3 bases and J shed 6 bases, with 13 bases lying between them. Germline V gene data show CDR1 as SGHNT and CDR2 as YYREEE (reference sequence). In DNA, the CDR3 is TGTGCCAGCAGCTCGCCCACGGAGGGCAATGAGCAGTTCTTC. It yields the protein CASSSPTEGNEQFF.

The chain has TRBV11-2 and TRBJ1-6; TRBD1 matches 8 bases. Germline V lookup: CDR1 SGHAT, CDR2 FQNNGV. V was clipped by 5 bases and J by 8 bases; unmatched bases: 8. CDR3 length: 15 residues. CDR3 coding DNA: TGTGCCAGCAGCCGAAGACAGGGGCCACATTCACCCCTCCACTTT. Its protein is CASSRRQGPHSPLHF.

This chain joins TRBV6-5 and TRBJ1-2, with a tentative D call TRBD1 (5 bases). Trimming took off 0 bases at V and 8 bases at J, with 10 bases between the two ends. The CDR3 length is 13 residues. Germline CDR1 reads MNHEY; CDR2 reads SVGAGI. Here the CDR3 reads CASSYSTGDGYTF. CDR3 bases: TGTGCCAGCAGTTACTCGACGGGGGACGGCTACACCTTC.